The present TCR beta chain was sequenced within a study of technical replicates of blood from several donors. Trimming pared 2 bases from V and 6 bases from J, leaving 13 bases between. Per germline, CDR1 KGHSH and CDR2 LQKENI. CDR3 length: 15 residues. Clones were sequenced by immunoSEQ multiplex PCR, and TCRdb holds only the in-frame ones, with some missing. The table lists almost 90,000 clones, 85% to 95% of them singletons. This receptor was taken from a human donor in good health. Sequencing used T cells isolated from PBMCs. The chain is built from TRBV18 and TRBJ1-4, with a tentative D call TRBD1 (6 bases). CDR3 DNA: TGTGCCAGCTCACCAGTACAGGGCTGGGATGAAAAACTGTTTTTT. Protein sequence: CASSPVQGWDEKLFF.